These 18 T cell receptor beta chains share one sample of origin, sequenced in a study of blood T cell repertoires in COVID-19. Only in-frame clones appear in the TCRdb table, and some are missing; sequencing was by immunoSEQ multiplex PCR. The sample has 250,000 to 350,000 clones, 88% seen once; the top ten hold over 2%. Sequencing was performed on PBMCs or T cells enriched from blood (not recorded which). Receptor source: a woman aged 55-70 years in a cohort exposed to, infected with or recovered from COVID-19 (not recorded which).

The V gene is TRBV6-2 or TRBV6-3, the J gene TRBJ2-1; 9 bases fit TRBD2. CDR3 length equals 14 residues. The trim removed 4 bases at V and 9 bases at J, leaving 7 bases unmatched. Looked up from germline, CDR1 is MNHEY and CDR2 is SVGEGT. CDR3 coding DNA: TGTGCCAGCAGTTTAGAAGCGGGGGGTGGTGAGCAGTTCTTC. Its translation is CASSLEAGGGEQFF.

The V gene is TRBV28, the J gene TRBJ2-1; TRBD2 aligns across 8 bases. This CDR3 has 16 residues. Germline trimming cut 6 bases from V and 2 bases from J; bases unmatched to any gene: 9. Germline V CDR1 and CDR2: MDHEN, SYDVKM. Here the CDR3 DNA reads TGTGCCAGCAGCCTCCGGGAGGGCCGCCCCTACAATGAGCAGTTCTTC. This encodes CASSLREGRPYNEQFF. The full variable domain, rest sourced from reference TRBV28 and TRBJ2-1, is DVKVTQSSRYLVKRTGEKVFLECVQDMDHENMFWYRQDPGLGLRLIYFSYDVKMKEKGDIPEGYSVSREKKERFSLILESASTNQTSMYLCASSLREGRPYNEQFFGPGTRLTVL.

The chain combines TRBV7-9 with TRBJ2-7; D may be TRBD1 (5 bases). Trimming pared 3 bases from V and 2 bases from J, leaving 8 bases between. CDR1 and CDR2 from the germline V gene are SEHNR and FQNEAQ (reference sequence). CDR3 size: 13 residues. The CDR3 loop is CASSFGHPYEQYF. The CDR3 DNA is TGTGCCAGCAGCTTTGGACACCCCTACGAGCAGTACTTC.

This sequence joins TRBV11-2 and TRBJ2-1; 8 positions match TRBD1. CDR3 length equals 16 residues. CDR1 SGHAT and CDR2 FQNNGV come from the germline V gene. V trimming: 0 bases; J trimming: 2 bases; junction bases outside the gene matches: 3. This CDR3 reads CASSLESTGAYNEQFF. Here the CDR3 DNA reads TGTGCCAGCAGCTTAGAATCGACAGGGGCCTACAATGAGCAGTTCTTC.

V and J are TRBV28 and TRBJ1-3; D gene unclear. The CDR3 is 17 amino acids. Germline V gene data show CDR1 as MDHEN and CDR2 as SYDVKM. With 6 bases removed from V and 1 base from J, the gap between germline ends came to 19 bases. CDR3 protein: CASSSGVFQASGNTIYF. CDR3 coding DNA: TGTGCCAGCAGCTCCGGGGTATTTCAAGCGTCTGGAAACACCATATATTTT.

This clone has a handful of counts. The chain uses TRBV2 and TRBJ1-5, with D tentatively TRBD1 (5 bases). Per germline, CDR1 SNHLY and CDR2 FYNNEI. CDR3 length equals 15 residues. V lost 7 bases and J 1 base, leaving 14 bases between the germline ends. CDR3 in amino acids: CASKKGPGSNQPQHF. CDR3 sequence (DNA): TGTGCCAGCAAAAAAGGTCCAGGGAGCAATCAGCCCCAGCATTTT.

The chain employs TRBV4-1 and TRBJ2-2, with D perhaps TRBD2 (5 bases). From germline, CDR1 is MGHRA and CDR2 YSYEKL. With 1 base removed from V and 3 bases from J, the gap between germline ends came to 12 bases. The CDR3 has 16 amino acids. The CDR3 DNA reads as TGCGCCAGCAGCCAAGGAGGGAGAGACGACACCGGGGAGCTGTTTTTT. Protein sequence: CASSQGGRDDTGELFF.

The chain employs TRBV6-5 and TRBJ2-5; D remains ambiguous. V was cut by 5 bases and J by 3 bases, with 10 bases left in between. The CDR3 totals 13 residues. Germline V gene lookup returns CDR1 MNHEY and CDR2 SVGAGI. CDR3 loop: CASSPWAEETQYF. In DNA form, the CDR3 reads TGTGCCAGCAGTCCATGGGCCGAAGAGACCCAGTACTTC.

This clone was counted a single time. The rearrangement uses TRBV12-3 or TRBV12-4 and TRBJ2-7, with 8 bases lining up with TRBD1. The CDR3 sequence is 13 residues long. The ends lost 8 bases at V and 0 bases at J; junction bases unmatched: 3. CDR3 residues: CASGGQGSYEQYF. Written as DNA, the CDR3 is TGTGCCAGCGGCGGACAGGGCTCCTACGAGCAGTACTTC.

In this sample, this clone turned up once. The chain couples TRBV20-1 to TRBJ2-7; the D gene is possibly TRBD2 (6 bases). V was clipped by 7 bases and J by 2 bases, with 9 bases between them. CDR1 and CDR2 from the germline V gene are DFQATT and SNEGSKA (reference sequence). This CDR3 region has 11 residues. CDR3 nucleotide sequence: TGCAGTGGCCGGACTACCTACGAGCAGTACTTC. Encoded protein: CSGRTTYEQYF.

This rearrangement joins TRBV11-2 to TRBJ2-7; the match to TRBD2 covers 13 bases. Germline V gene data show CDR1 as SGHAT and CDR2 as FQNNGV. J was trimmed by 2 bases and V by 4 bases; bases with no gene match: 8. This CDR3 is 17 amino acids long. CDR3 residues: CASSWERLAGGAYEQYF. The CDR3 DNA follows: TGTGCCAGCAGCTGGGAAAGACTAGCGGGAGGTGCCTACGAGCAGTACTTC.

The rearrangement joins TRBV11-2 to TRBJ1-3, with 8 bases lining up with TRBD1. This CDR3 is built from 16 residues. Germline CDR1 and CDR2: SGHAT and FQNNGV. V was clipped by 5 bases and J by 4 bases; unmatched bases: 10. In DNA, the CDR3 is TGTGCCAGCAGCCTCGGGACAGGCCCGGCGGGAAACACCATATATTTT. Protein sequence: CASSLGTGPAGNTIYF.

V gene TRBV7-9 combines with J gene TRBJ2-1; 10 bases fit TRBD2. Germline V gene data show CDR1 as SEHNR and CDR2 as FQNEAQ (reference sequence). The CDR3 sequence is 15 residues long. V dropped 6 bases and J dropped 9; count of bases not matched to a gene: 11. The CDR3 nucleotides read TGTGCCAGCAGATACTCTAGCGGGAGCGGCAGTGAGCAGTTCTTC. Its translation is CASRYSSGSGSEQFF.

The DNA of the CDR3 is TGTGCCTGGAGTGGAGGTTATGGCTACACCTTC. It codes for CAWSGGYGYTF. The chain combines TRBV30 with TRBJ1-2; D is unresolved. With 1 base removed from V and 5 bases from J, the gap between germline ends came to 5 bases. The CDR3 is 11 residues long. CDR1 GTSNPN and CDR2 SVGIG come from the germline V gene (reference sequence). Full variable domain (missing parts from reference TRBV30 and TRBJ1-2): SQTIHQWPATLVQPVGSPLSLECTVEGTSNPNLYWYRQAAGRGLQLLFYSVGIGQISSEVPQNLSASRPQDRQFILSSKKLLLSDSGFYLCAWSGGYGYTFGSGTRLTVV.

This clone was detected once. The rearrangement joins TRBV6-5 to TRBJ1-1, with D unresolved. CDR3 length: 10 amino acids. Looked up from germline, CDR1 is MNHEY and CDR2 is SVGAGI. V lost 6 bases, J lost 8 bases, and 7 bases lay in between. CDR3 nucleotides: TGTGCCAGCAGGAGCGTAGAAGCTTTCTTT. Amino acids: CASRSVEAFF.

In its sample, this clone was seen a few times. The V call is TRBV28, the J call TRBJ1-4, with D possibly being TRBD1 (5 bases). This CDR3 has 15 amino acids. With 6 bases removed from V and 6 bases from J, the gap between germline ends came to 17 bases. Looked up from germline, CDR1 is MDHEN and CDR2 is SYDVKM. The CDR3: CASSPDGPGDEKLFF. CDR3 sequence (DNA): TGTGCCAGCAGCCCAGACGGGCCGGGGGATGAAAAACTGTTTTTT.

V gene TRBV24-1 combines with J gene TRBJ2-3, with 7 bases that match TRBD1. V trimming: 3 bases; J trimming: 5 bases; junction bases outside the gene matches: 13. Germline CDR1 KGHDR, CDR2 SFDVKD. The CDR3 consists of 17 residues. As DNA, the CDR3 is TGTGCCACCAGTGATACTACCCCTACAGGGGTGGAAGATACGCAGTATTTT. This sequence encodes CATSDTTPTGVEDTQYF.

V gene TRBV5-1 combines with J gene TRBJ2-3; 14 nucleotides line up with TRBD2. Germline CDR1 and CDR2: SGHRS and YFSETQ. This CDR3 comprises 16 residues. V was clipped by 5 bases and J by 4 bases; unmatched bases: 6. CDR3 DNA sequence: TGCGCCAGCAGGGGACTAGCGGGAGTCCCCTCAGATACGCAGTATTTT. It specifies CASRGLAGVPSDTQYF.